This T cell receptor (beta chain) was profiled in a study of blood T cell repertoires in COVID-19. Turning to the study itself: Samples of COVID-19 (acute and convalescent) were obtained from the United States, Italy and Spain.

In the authors' workflow: From reference gene primer amplification, estimates of nucleated cell counts were derived. Produced via immunoSEQ multiplex PCR; TCRdb's table is partial and in-frame only. The DNA gave D and trimming, while V, J and clone size come from that table. This sample has some 20,000 clones, with about 88% found just once. Trimming took off 0 bases at V and 2 bases at J, with 8 bases between the two ends. CDR3 size: 15 residues. Germline values: CDR1 LNHDA, CDR2 SQIVND (reference sequence). This clone was seen only a few times. The material sequenced was peripheral blood. The chain combines TRBV19 with TRBJ1-5; D is possibly TRBD1 (6 bases). This receptor was identified in a human donor in a cohort sampled during active COVID-19. CDR3 sequence: CASSIDRGGNQPQHF. In DNA form, the CDR3 reads TGTGCCAGTAGTATAGACAGGGGTGGCAATCAGCCCCAGCATTTT.